The 17 T cell receptor beta chains below were found in one sample sequenced in a study of graft-versus-host responses after intestinal transplantation. Clones were sequenced by immunoSEQ multiplex PCR, and TCRdb holds only the in-frame ones, with some missing. This table has 9,500 to 13,000 clones, 85% to 95% appearing once. Specimen: PBMCs, collected almost 70 days after transplant. The receptors were gathered from a human patient who received an intestinal transplant, so some T cells may come from the graft donor.

V is TRBV7-3 and J is TRBJ1-4; TRBD1 is a possible D gene (6 bases). Trimming pared 5 bases from V and 8 bases from J, leaving 24 bases between. The germline V gene has CDR1 SGHTA and CDR2 FQGTGA. The CDR3 sequence is 17 residues long. The CDR3 sequence is CASSPPARGVRHEKLFF. The CDR3 DNA is TGTGCCAGCAGCCCCCCTGCAAGGGGGGTACGACACGAAAAACTGTTTTTT.

The table lists this clone with a count of one. This chain connects TRBV2 to TRBJ1-2; D is ambiguous. Looked up from germline, CDR1 is SNHLY and CDR2 is FYNNEI. With 0 bases removed from V and 4 bases from J, the gap between germline ends came to 6 bases. The CDR3 is made up of 13 amino acids. CDR3 bases: TGTGCCAGCAGTGAAGCAAGGGTCTATGGCTACACCTTC. This gives the protein CASSEARVYGYTF.

V and J are TRBV10-1 and TRBJ2-6; no reliable D call. The V gene's germline CDR1 is WNHNN and CDR2 SYGVQD (reference sequence). This CDR3 has 19 residues. The V gene lost 4 bases and the J gene lost 5 bases, with 24 bases spanning the gap. The chain's CDR3 is CASSGLRRSHKSRANVLTF. The CDR3 nucleotides are TGCGCCAGCAGTGGACTCAGAAGATCGCACAAAAGTCGGGCCAACGTCCTGACTTTC.

The chain carries TRBV28 and TRBJ1-6; D remains ambiguous. This CDR3 is built from 15 residues. Germline loops: CDR1 MDHEN, CDR2 SYDVKM. V was pared by 6 bases and J by 10 bases, with 19 bases between. The DNA of the CDR3 is TGTGCCAGCAGCCCAGCGTGGGCAGGTGAATCACCCCTCCACTTT. Its protein product is CASSPAWAGESPLHF.

The V gene is TRBV18, the J gene TRBJ1-5; D is uncertain. This CDR3 is built from 13 residues. Germline values: CDR1 KGHSH, CDR2 LQKENI. Trimming left V 6 bases short and J 2 bases short, with 8 bases between. The CDR3 region is CASSQWRNQPQHF. DNA of the CDR3: TGTGCCAGCTCGCAGTGGCGCAATCAGCCCCAGCATTTT. Based on the CDR3 plus reference TRBV18 and TRBJ1-5, the full variable domain is NAGVMQNPRHLVRRRGQEARLRCSPMKGHSHVYWYRQLPEEGLKFMVYLQKENIIDESGMPKERFSAEFPKEGPSILRIQQVVRGDSAAYFCASSQWRNQPQHFGDGTRLSIL.

The chain combines TRBV11-2 with TRBJ2-3; D is perhaps TRBD1 (6 bases). Looked up from germline, CDR1 is SGHAT and CDR2 is FQNNGV. V lost 5 bases and J lost 3, with 12 bases in between. The CDR3 runs to 14 residues. This CDR3 is CASSEDRQTDTQYF. The CDR3 DNA is TGTGCCAGCAGCGAGGACAGACAAACAGATACGCAGTATTTT.

CDR3 sequence reads: CASSRDSTQPQHF. The CDR3 DNA follows: TGTGCCAGCAGCCGCGACAGCACCCAGCCCCAGCATTTT. This chain links TRBV28 with TRBJ1-5; D is possibly TRBD1 (5 bases). The CDR3 consists of 13 residues. Germline V CDR1 and CDR2: MDHEN, SYDVKM. The germline V and J ends were trimmed by 6 bases and 7 bases, with 13 bases remaining between them. Combining the CDR3 with reference TRBV28 and TRBJ1-5 gives the whole variable domain DVKVTQSSRYLVKRTGEKVFLECVQDMDHENMFWYRQDPGLGLRLIYFSYDVKMKEKGDIPEGYSVSREKKERFSLILESASTNQTSMYLCASSRDSTQPQHFGDGTRLSIL.

On this clone itself: The junction differs from germline at one of its ends, possibly a read error. The chain is built from TRBV6-5 and TRBJ2-1, with 8 bases fitting TRBD2. The length of the CDR3 is 15 residues. Germline V gene data show CDR1 as MNHEY and CDR2 as SVGAGI. The CDR3, as DNA: TGTGCCAGCACCGTAGCGGGGTTTTCCTCCAATGAGCAGTTCTTC. Protein sequence: CASTVAGFSSNEQFF.

This clone was recorded once. The rearrangement links TRBV19 to TRBJ1-4; maybe TRBD1 (6 bases). The CDR3 has 14 residues. Trimming removed 6 bases from V and 3 bases from J, with 11 bases in between. In germline, CDR1 is LNHDA, CDR2 SQIVND (reference sequence). The CDR3 DNA reads as TGTGCCAGTAGCCCAGGACAGTCTAATGAAAAACTGTTTTTT. Translation gives CASSPGQSNEKLFF.

J is TRBJ2-5 and V is TRBV5-5; D uncertain. The J call may be in error: the DNA end matches TRBJ2-7 better. Germline V gives CDR1 SGHKS, CDR2 YYEKEE (reference sequence). CDR3 length: 12 amino acids. The CDR3 DNA follows: TGTGCCAGCAGCTTGGGCCGGATCGAGCAGTACTTC. Protein product: CASSLGRIEQYF.

The CDR3 loop is CASSLFRGNTEAFF. In DNA, the CDR3 is TGTGCCAGCAGCTTGTTCAGGGGGAACACTGAAGCTTTCTTT. The chain combines TRBV7-2 with TRBJ1-1; tentative D call: TRBD1 (6 bases). This CDR3 contains 14 residues. The germline V and J ends were trimmed by 3 bases and 1 base, with 9 bases remaining between them. Germline V lookup: CDR1 SGHTA, CDR2 FQGNSA.

There are a few counts of this clone. The chain links TRBV2 to TRBJ1-4; D may be TRBD1 (6 bases). Germline V gene data show CDR1 as SNHLY and CDR2 as FYNNEI. V was cut by 4 bases and J by 5 bases, with 23 bases left in between. The CDR3 contains 18 residues. DNA of the CDR3: TGTGCCAGCAGTGGCGTCGGGACACAACCTTTGGGGAATGAAAAACTGTTTTTT. This gives the protein CASSGVGTQPLGNEKLFF.

This clone was seen only a few times. The chain couples TRBV11-3 to TRBJ2-5; D ambiguous. This CDR3 is 13 amino acids long. V lost 2 bases and J 4 bases, leaving 8 bases between the germline ends. Germline V lookup: CDR1 SGHNT, CDR2 YENEEA. In DNA, the CDR3 is TGTGCCAGCAGCTTAAATTCTAGAGAGACCCAGTACTTC. Protein: CASSLNSRETQYF. The variable domain in full, completed from reference TRBV11-3 and TRBJ2-5, reads EAGVVQSPRYKIIEKKQPVAFWCNPISGHNTLYWYLQNLGQGPELLIRYENEEAVDDSQLPKDRFSAERLKGVDSTLKIQPAELGDSAVYLCASSLNSRETQYFGPGTRLLVL.

In the case of this clone: A read error may account for a junction end that differs from germline. The chain links TRBV28 to TRBJ1-5; 7 positions agree with TRBD1. This CDR3 spans 13 amino acids. Germline values: CDR1 MDHEN, CDR2 SYDVKM. CDR3 amino acids: CATKRDSSQPQHF. The CDR3 region has the DNA TGTGCCACCAAGAGGGACAGCAGTCAGCCCCAGCATTTT.

The chain recombines TRBV18 with TRBJ2-1; tentative D call: TRBD2 (6 bases). Germline CDR1 and CDR2: KGHSH and LQKENI. The CDR3 contains 18 residues. V shed 3 bases and J shed 0 bases, with 18 bases lying between them. The CDR3 nucleotides read TGTGCCAGCTCACCGTTTTTAGGAGGGTTTGGCTCCTACAATGAGCAGTTCTTC. It encodes CASSPFLGGFGSYNEQFF.

The rearrangement joins TRBV10-1 to TRBJ1-5; D uncertain. CDR1 WNHNN and CDR2 SYGVQD come from the germline V gene (reference sequence). The CDR3 is made up of 13 amino acids. The germline V and J ends were trimmed by 5 bases and 6 bases, with 11 bases remaining between them. The CDR3 DNA follows: TGCGCCAGCAGTTCGGGGTTAGGTCAGCCCCAGCATTTT. Translation: CASSSGLGQPQHF.

The rearrangement links TRBV27 to TRBJ1-3; D unclear. This CDR3 has 16 residues. The ends were cut back, 4 bases at V and 0 bases at J, with 13 bases in the middle. Germline loops: CDR1 MNHEY, CDR2 SMNVEV (reference sequence). The CDR3 spells CASSSIGRLSGNTIYF. Here the CDR3 DNA reads TGTGCCAGCAGTTCCATAGGGAGGCTCTCTGGAAACACCATATATTTT.